Presented here are 26 T cell receptor beta chains from one specimen sequenced in a study of blood T cell repertoires in COVID-19. The data were produced by immunoSEQ multiplex PCR, yet TCRdb's version contains in-frame clones alone and is incomplete. Of tens of thousands of clones listed, roughly 80% are singletons. Source material: peripheral blood. The receptors were sampled from a middle-aged man with acute or convalescent COVID-19.

The chain is built from TRBV11-2 and TRBJ2-3; weak D call: TRBD2 (6 bases). V lost 0 bases and J 4 bases, leaving 11 bases between the germline ends. CDR1 is SGHAT and CDR2 is FQNNGV in the germline V gene. The CDR3 has 15 amino acids. CDR3 in amino acids: CASSLDPGGADTQYF. Written as DNA, the CDR3 is TGTGCCAGCAGCTTAGATCCCGGGGGAGCAGATACGCAGTATTTT.

This clone has a single count. The chain combines TRBV11-3 with TRBJ2-5; 7 bases fit TRBD2. The CDR3 runs to 15 residues. V lost 5 bases to trimming and J lost 5 bases; unmatched junction nucleotides: 11. The V gene's germline CDR1 is SGHNT and CDR2 YENEEA. For the CDR3, the DNA is TGTGCCAGCAGCCCCCGGACTAGGTGGCTGGAGACCCAGTACTTC. Amino acids: CASSPRTRWLETQYF.

The gene calls are TRBV6-5 and TRBJ2-7, with D unresolved. The germline V gene encodes CDR1 MNHEY and CDR2 SVGAGI. The CDR3 sequence is 14 residues long. Between the trimmed V and J ends, which lost 1 base and 7 bases, there was a span of 14 bases. The CDR3 spells CASSYYLEAGEQYF. The CDR3 nucleotides read TGTGCCAGCAGTTACTATCTAGAAGCTGGGGAGCAGTACTTC.

The chain is built from TRBV4-1 and TRBJ2-5, with 7 positions matching TRBD1. The V and J ends lost 1 base and 1 base, in that order; junction bases with no gene match: 6. Germline V gives CDR1 MGHRA, CDR2 YSYEKL. The length of the CDR3 is 16 residues. Written as DNA, the CDR3 is TGCGCCAGCAGCCAAGGACGAGGGGGCCGCCAAGAGACCCAGTACTTC. Translation: CASSQGRGGRQETQYF.

The table lists this clone with a count of one. J is TRBJ2-5 and V is TRBV5-1; TRBD1 is a possible D gene (6 bases). In germline, CDR1 is SGHRS, CDR2 YFSETQ. Trimming took 4 bases from V and 5 from J, leaving 15 bases between them. The CDR3 sequence is 14 residues long. The CDR3 DNA sequence: TGCGCCAGCAGCCCTTACAGGGTTGGGGAGACCCAGTACTTC. As protein: CASSPYRVGETQYF.

The J gene is TRBJ2-5, the V gene TRBV4-2, with a possible D match to TRBD1 (5 bases). The ends were cut back, 4 bases at V and 3 bases at J, with 15 bases in the middle. This CDR3 spans 15 amino acids. Germline CDR1 and CDR2: LGHNA and YNFKEQ. CDR3 loop: CASSPTESRKETQYF. CDR3 DNA: TGTGCCAGCAGCCCGACAGAGTCGCGAAAAGAGACCCAGTACTTC.

V gene TRBV27 combines with J gene TRBJ2-7, with D possibly TRBD1 on 5 matching bases. CDR1 is MNHEY, CDR2 SMNVEV, per germline (reference sequence). V was pared by 5 bases and J by 0 bases, with 17 bases between. The CDR3 is 16 residues long. Here the CDR3 DNA reads TGTGCCAGCAGTCCATCCTCTGGGGCACGCTCCTACGAGCAGTACTTC. Translation gives CASSPSSGARSYEQYF.

This chain joins TRBV4-1 and TRBJ1-5; no clear D. The V gene lost 1 base and the J gene lost 2 bases, with 9 bases spanning the gap. Germline CDR1 is MGHRA and CDR2 is YSYEKL. The CDR3 length is 15 residues. The CDR3, as DNA: TGCGCCAGCAGCCAAGTAACGGTCGGCAATCAGCCCCAGCATTTT. As protein: CASSQVTVGNQPQHF.

The chain employs TRBV10-3 and TRBJ2-3; D uncertain. The germline V gene encodes CDR1 ENHRY and CDR2 SYGVKD. This CDR3 has 11 amino acids. V was clipped by 10 bases and J by 2 bases, with 7 bases between them. CDR3 loop: CATAVTDTQYF. The CDR3 region has the DNA TGTGCCACCGCGGTCACAGATACGCAGTATTTT.

A few counts support this clone. The chain links TRBV2 to TRBJ2-2; 9 positions match TRBD1. Per the germline V gene, CDR1 is SNHLY and CDR2 is FYNNEI. CDR3 size: 15 residues. With 5 bases clipped from V and 5 bases from J, the junction kept 6 bases outside the gene matches. This CDR3 is CASSQTGGGTGELFF. The CDR3 bases are TGTGCCAGCAGTCAGACAGGGGGAGGTACCGGGGAGCTGTTTTTT.

This clone turned up a few times. The chain employs TRBV6-2 or TRBV6-3 and TRBJ1-1; D perhaps matches TRBD1 (5 bases). CDR1 is MNHEY, CDR2 SVGEGT, per germline. This CDR3 is built from 11 residues. Between the trimmed V and J ends, which lost 4 bases and 12 bases, there was a span of 12 bases. The CDR3 spells CASSWTRLTFF. CDR3 nucleotide sequence: TGTGCCAGCAGTTGGACACGACTCACTTTCTTT.

The chain joins TRBV10-1 to TRBJ2-7; 7 bases agree with TRBD2. Germline CDR1 and CDR2: WNHNN and SYGVQD (reference sequence). J gave up 3 bases and V 0 bases, and 11 bases lay outside the gene matches. The CDR3 totals 17 residues. The CDR3 here is CASSESGWRENYYEQYF. CDR3 in DNA: TGCGCCAGCAGTGAGTCGGGGTGGCGGGAGAACTACTACGAGCAGTACTTC.

The rearrangement joins TRBV16 to TRBJ2-7; D not certain. This CDR3 contains 14 residues. Trimming took off 0 bases at V and 1 base at J, with 7 bases between the two ends. Per germline, CDR1 KGHSY and CDR2 FQNENV. The CDR3 loop reads CASSQSFGSYEQYF. As DNA, the CDR3 is TGTGCCAGCAGCCAATCTTTCGGTTCCTACGAGCAGTACTTC.

This chain uses TRBV10-3 with TRBJ1-2, with 7 positions matching TRBD1. Germline lookup yields CDR1 ENHRY and CDR2 SYGVKD. CDR3 length: 16 residues. The junction had 5 bases not matched to a gene; V was cut back by 0 bases and J by 1 base. In DNA form, the CDR3 reads TGTGCCATCAGTGAGTCAGGGACAGCCCGTAACTATGGCTACACCTTC. It encodes CAISESGTARNYGYTF.

The chain couples TRBV7-3 to TRBJ2-1, with TRBD2 as a possible D gene (6 bases). CDR3 length: 13 amino acids. The V end lost 5 bases, the J end lost 5 bases, and 10 bases lay between the germline ends. Germline V gene data show CDR1 as SGHTA and CDR2 as FQGTGA. The DNA of the CDR3 is TGTGCCAGCAGCCGCGGGACCAACAATGAGCAGTTCTTC. Its translation: CASSRGTNNEQFF.

This clone has just a few counts. The V and J genes are TRBV4-1 and TRBJ1-5; 7 bases agree with TRBD1. The CDR3 extends over 15 amino acids. The germline CDR1 and CDR2 sequences are MGHRA and YSYEKL. Trimming removed 1 base from V and 3 bases from J; junction bases left unmatched: 3. The CDR3 is CASSQADRDNQPQHF. For the CDR3, the DNA is TGCGCCAGCAGCCAAGCCGACAGGGACAATCAGCCCCAGCATTTT.

The chain joins TRBV6-5 to TRBJ1-1; TRBD1 might be the D (6 bases). The length of the CDR3 is 13 residues. Trimming shortened V by 2 bases and J by 6 bases, and 10 bases separated the two germline ends. The V gene's germline CDR1 is MNHEY and CDR2 SVGAGI. The CDR3 DNA is TGTGCCAGCAGTTACACACAGGGATCTGAAGCTTTCTTT. Translating it yields CASSYTQGSEAFF.

The V call is TRBV5-4, the J call TRBJ2-5, with a tentative D call TRBD2 (5 bases). The CDR3 covers 14 residues. The V end lost 9 bases, the J end lost 2 bases, and 17 bases lay between the germline ends. The germline gives CDR1 SGHNT, CDR2 YYREEE (reference sequence). CDR3 in DNA: TGTGCCATTCAAGCGGAAACCGTACAAGAGACCCAGTACTTC. Translated: CAIQAETVQETQYF.

The J gene is TRBJ1-1, the V gene TRBV7-6; D is ambiguous. Germline CDR1 is SGHVS and CDR2 is FNYEAQ. V was pared by 5 bases and J by 3 bases, with 16 bases between. This CDR3 has 15 amino acids. The CDR3 reads CASSPSPSEHTEAFF. CDR3 nucleotide sequence: TGTGCCAGCAGCCCGAGCCCGTCTGAGCACACTGAAGCTTTCTTT.

The J gene is TRBJ2-1, the V gene TRBV6-1; possible D gene TRBD1, 5 bases. The CDR3 runs 11 residues. The V end was cut by 3 bases, the J end by 14 bases, with 11 bases between. CDR1 and CDR2 from the germline V gene are MNHNS and SASEGT. The CDR3 sequence: CASSDRIGEFF. CDR3 DNA sequence: TGTGCCAGCAGTGACCGGATAGGGGAGTTCTTC.

This rearrangement joins TRBV19 to TRBJ2-7; unclear D gene. The length of the CDR3 is 14 residues. The germline V and J ends were trimmed by 6 bases and 0 bases, with 12 bases remaining between them. Germline V gives CDR1 LNHDA, CDR2 SQIVND (reference sequence). CDR3: CASSSPGLSYEQYF. The CDR3 region has the DNA TGTGCCAGTAGCTCTCCAGGCCTCTCCTACGAGCAGTACTTC.

CDR3 protein: CASSSRLAGATINTGELFF. CDR3 DNA: TGTGCCAGCAGCTCCCGACTAGCGGGAGCCACTATTAACACCGGGGAGCTGTTTTTT. J is TRBJ2-2 and V is TRBV7-9, with 12 bases that match TRBD2. The CDR3 loop spans 19 amino acids. V lost 4 bases to trimming and J lost 2 bases; unmatched junction nucleotides: 11. Germline assignment: CDR1 SEHNR and CDR2 FQNEAQ (reference sequence).

The chain carries TRBV5-1 and TRBJ2-7; TRBD1 matches at 8 bases. J lost 2 bases, V lost 7 bases, and 8 bases had no gene match. Germline V gene lookup returns CDR1 SGHRS and CDR2 YFSETQ. The CDR3 has 14 residues. CDR3: CASERGQGTYEQYF. The DNA of the CDR3 is TGCGCCAGCGAGAGAGGACAGGGCACCTACGAGCAGTACTTC.

The chain links TRBV5-1 to TRBJ1-6, with a weak D call TRBD1 (5 bases). Germline loops: CDR1 SGHRS, CDR2 YFSETQ. The CDR3 is 16 amino acids. Trimming removed 0 bases from V and 9 bases from J, with 16 bases in between. CDR3 region: CASSLAGFRGGSPLHF. DNA of the CDR3: TGCGCCAGCAGCTTGGCAGGGTTCCGGGGAGGTTCACCCCTCCACTTT.

This clone occurred many times. The chain employs TRBV5-1 and TRBJ2-1; the match to TRBD2 covers 11 bases. This CDR3 is 21 amino acids long. Germline lookup yields CDR1 SGHRS and CDR2 YFSETQ. V gave up 0 bases and J gave up 3 bases; unmatched junction bases: 17. The CDR3 is CASSLGWTRWRLAGYYNEQFF. CDR3 in DNA: TGCGCCAGCAGCTTGGGCTGGACAAGGTGGAGACTAGCGGGATACTACAATGAGCAGTTCTTC.

The genes are TRBV2 and TRBJ1-2, with 7 bases that match TRBD1. Trimming took 6 bases from V and 0 from J; bases not matched to a gene: 4. The CDR3 has 14 amino acids. Germline CDR1 and CDR2: SNHLY and FYNNEI. The CDR3 region is CASRGQISNYGYTF. CDR3 coding DNA: TGTGCCAGCAGGGGACAGATTTCTAACTATGGCTACACCTTC. The full variable domain, in which reference TRBV2 and TRBJ1-2 provide the parts outside the CDR3, is EPEVTQTPSHQVTQMGQEVILRCVPISNHLYFYWYRQILGQKVEFLVSFYNNEISEKSEIFDDQFSVERPDGSNFTLKIRSTKLEDSAMYFCASRGQISNYGYTFGSGTRLTVV.